This TCR beta chain was sequenced for a study of CD8 T cells in Susac syndrome. RNA in amounts of roughly 0.5 to 1 ug was reverse transcribed with random hexamers. An immunoSEQ multiplex PCR amplified TCR beta CDR3 over 54 Vbeta and 13 Jbeta. TCRdb reprocessed the immunoSEQ multiplex PCR reads with MiXCR, giving one entry per CDR3 protein. Of 150,000 to 190,000 distinct CDR3 sequences in the sample, around 95% are singletons; the top ten hold 0.15%. Isolation of CD8+ and CD4+ T cells was performed negatively, whereas enrichment of TEMRA cells was done by FACS. Sequenced material: CD8+ T cells from PBMCs. This receptor was identified in a human donor with multiple sclerosis.

This chain's CDR3 is CASSYPAEQYF. CDR3 nucleotides: TGTGCCAGCAGTTACCCGGCCGAGCAGTACTTC. This sequence joins TRBV6-2 or TRBV6-3 and TRBJ2-7; D unresolved. This CDR3 is 11 amino acids long. Germline lookup yields CDR1 MNHEY and CDR2 SVGEGT. The V end was cut by 2 bases, the J end by 6 bases, with 5 bases between.